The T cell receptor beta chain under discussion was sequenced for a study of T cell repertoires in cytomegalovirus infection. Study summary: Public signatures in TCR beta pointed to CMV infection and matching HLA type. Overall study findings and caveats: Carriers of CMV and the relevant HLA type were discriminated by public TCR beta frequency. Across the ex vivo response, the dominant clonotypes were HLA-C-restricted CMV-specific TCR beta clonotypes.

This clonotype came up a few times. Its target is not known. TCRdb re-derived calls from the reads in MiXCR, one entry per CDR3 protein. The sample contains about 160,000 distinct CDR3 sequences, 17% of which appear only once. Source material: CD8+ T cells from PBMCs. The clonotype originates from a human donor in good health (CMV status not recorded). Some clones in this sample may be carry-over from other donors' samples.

The DNA for the CDR3 is TGTGCCAGCAGTTCTTACAGGGGAAAGGACGAGCAGTACTTC. It translates to CASSSYRGKDEQYF. This chain connects TRBV28 to TRBJ2-7; 7 bases match TRBD1. This CDR3 comprises 14 residues. Germline CDR1 reads MDHEN; CDR2 reads SYDVKM. V dropped 4 bases and J dropped 5; count of bases not matched to a gene: 8.